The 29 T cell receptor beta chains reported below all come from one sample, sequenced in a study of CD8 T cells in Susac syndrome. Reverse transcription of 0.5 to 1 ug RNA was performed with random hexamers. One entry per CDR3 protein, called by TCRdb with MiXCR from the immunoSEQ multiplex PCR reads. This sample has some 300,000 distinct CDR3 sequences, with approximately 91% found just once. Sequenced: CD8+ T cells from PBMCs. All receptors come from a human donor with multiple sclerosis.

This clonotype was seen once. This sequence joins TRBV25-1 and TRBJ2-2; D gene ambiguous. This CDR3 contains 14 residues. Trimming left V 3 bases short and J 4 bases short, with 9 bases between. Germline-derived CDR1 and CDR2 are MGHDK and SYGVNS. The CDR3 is CASSDDGSTGELFF. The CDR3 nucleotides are TGTGCCAGCAGTGACGACGGATCCACCGGGGAGCTGTTTTTT.

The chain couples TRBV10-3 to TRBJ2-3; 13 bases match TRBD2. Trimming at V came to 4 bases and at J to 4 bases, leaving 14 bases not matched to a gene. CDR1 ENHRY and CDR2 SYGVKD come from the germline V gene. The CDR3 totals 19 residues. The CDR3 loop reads CAISGGLGKLAGGPDTQYF. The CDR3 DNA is TGTGCCATCAGTGGAGGTTTGGGGAAACTAGCGGGAGGGCCAGATACGCAGTATTTT.

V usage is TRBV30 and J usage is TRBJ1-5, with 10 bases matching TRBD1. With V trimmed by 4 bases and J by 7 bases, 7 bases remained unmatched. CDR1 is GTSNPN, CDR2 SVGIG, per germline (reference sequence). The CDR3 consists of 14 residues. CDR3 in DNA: TGTGCCTGGAACCCGGGACAGGGGATGCAGCCCCAGCATTTT. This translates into CAWNPGQGMQPQHF.

CDR3 in DNA: TGCGCCAGCAGCCAGGGACAGGGGGCGGCTGAGCAGTTCTTC. It is translated as CASSQGQGAAEQFF. V gene TRBV4-3 combines with J gene TRBJ2-1; 12 positions match TRBD1. Germline CDR1 LGHNA, CDR2 YSLEER. The CDR3 consists of 14 residues. With 3 bases clipped from V and 9 bases from J, the junction kept 3 bases outside the gene matches.

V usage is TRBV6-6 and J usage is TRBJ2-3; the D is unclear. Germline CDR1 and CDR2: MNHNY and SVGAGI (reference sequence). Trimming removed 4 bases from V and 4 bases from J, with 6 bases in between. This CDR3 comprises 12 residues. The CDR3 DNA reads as TGTGCCAGCAGTTCGGAGCCAGATACGCAGTATTTT. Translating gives CASSSEPDTQYF.

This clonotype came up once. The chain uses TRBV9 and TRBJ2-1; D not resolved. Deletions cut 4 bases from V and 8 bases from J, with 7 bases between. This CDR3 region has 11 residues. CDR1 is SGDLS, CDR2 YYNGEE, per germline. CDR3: CASSYRDEQFF. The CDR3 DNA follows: TGTGCCAGCAGCTATAGGGATGAGCAGTTCTTC.

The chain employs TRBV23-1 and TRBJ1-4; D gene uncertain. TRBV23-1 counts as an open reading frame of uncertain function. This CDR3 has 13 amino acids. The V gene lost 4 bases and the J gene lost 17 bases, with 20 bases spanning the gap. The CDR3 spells CASSLTPAVGCFF. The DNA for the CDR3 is TGCGCCAGCAGTCTGACACCGGCCGTGGGCTGTTTTTTT.

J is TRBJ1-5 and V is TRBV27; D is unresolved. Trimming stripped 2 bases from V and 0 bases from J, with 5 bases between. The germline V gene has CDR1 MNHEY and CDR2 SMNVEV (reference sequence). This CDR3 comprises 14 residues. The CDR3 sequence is CASSLQVSNQPQHF. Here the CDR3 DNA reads TGTGCCAGCAGTTTACAGGTTAGCAATCAGCCCCAGCATTTT.

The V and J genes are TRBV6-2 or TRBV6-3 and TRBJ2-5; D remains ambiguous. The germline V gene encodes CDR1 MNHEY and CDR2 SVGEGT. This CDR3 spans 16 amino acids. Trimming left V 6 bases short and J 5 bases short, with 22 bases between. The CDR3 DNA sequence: TGTGCCAGCAGCCAGGAAGAAGGACGGATAACGGAGACCCAGTACTTC. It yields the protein CASSQEEGRITETQYF.

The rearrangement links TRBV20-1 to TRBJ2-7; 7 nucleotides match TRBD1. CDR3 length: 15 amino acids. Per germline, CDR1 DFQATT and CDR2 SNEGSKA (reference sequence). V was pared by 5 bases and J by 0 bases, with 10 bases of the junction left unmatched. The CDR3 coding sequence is TGCAGTGCTTTATCAGGACAGGAAACCTCCTACGAGCAGTACTTC. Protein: CSALSGQETSYEQYF.

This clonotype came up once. The CDR3 here is CASSLADRGGSTEAFF. The CDR3 DNA reads TGTGCCAGCAGCTTAGCGGACAGGGGCGGTTCAACTGAAGCTTTCTTT. V and J are TRBV7-6 and TRBJ1-1; 9 bases are shared with TRBD1. Germline-derived CDR1 and CDR2 are SGHVS and FNYEAQ. CDR3 size: 16 residues. After removal of 0 bases from V and 5 bases from J, the junction contained 7 bases not matched to a gene.

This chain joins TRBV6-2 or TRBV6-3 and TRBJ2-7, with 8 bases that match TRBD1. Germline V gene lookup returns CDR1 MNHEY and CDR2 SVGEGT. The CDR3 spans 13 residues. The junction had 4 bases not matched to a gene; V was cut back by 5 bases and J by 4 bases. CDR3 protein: CASSGQGDYEQYF. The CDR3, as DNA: TGTGCCAGCAGTGGACAGGGAGATTACGAGCAGTACTTC.

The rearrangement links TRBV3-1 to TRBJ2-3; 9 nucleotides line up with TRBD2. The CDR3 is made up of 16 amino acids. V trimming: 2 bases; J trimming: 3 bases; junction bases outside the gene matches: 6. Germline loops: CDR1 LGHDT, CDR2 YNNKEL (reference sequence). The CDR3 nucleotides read TGTGCCAGCAGCCAATTACTAGCGGGCTTGACAGATACGCAGTATTTT. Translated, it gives CASSQLLAGLTDTQYF.

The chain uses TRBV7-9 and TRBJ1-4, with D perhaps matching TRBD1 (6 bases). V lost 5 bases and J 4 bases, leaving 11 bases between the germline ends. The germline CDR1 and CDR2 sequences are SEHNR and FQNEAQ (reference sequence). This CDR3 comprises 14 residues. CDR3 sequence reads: CASSPGAINEKLFF. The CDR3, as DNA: TGTGCCAGCAGCCCAGGGGCCATTAATGAAAAACTGTTTTTT.

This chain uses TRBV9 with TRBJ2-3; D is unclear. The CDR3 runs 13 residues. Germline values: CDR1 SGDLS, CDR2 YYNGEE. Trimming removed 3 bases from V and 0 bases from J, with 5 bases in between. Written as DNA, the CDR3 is TGTGCCAGCAGCGCGTTTAGCACAGATACGCAGTATTTT. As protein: CASSAFSTDTQYF.

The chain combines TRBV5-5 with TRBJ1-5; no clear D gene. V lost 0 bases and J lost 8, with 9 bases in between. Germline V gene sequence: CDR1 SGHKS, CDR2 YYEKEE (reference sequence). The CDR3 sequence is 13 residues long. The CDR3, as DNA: TGTGCCAGCAGCTTGGCGACCCACGAGCCCCAGCATTTT. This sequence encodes CASSLATHEPQHF.

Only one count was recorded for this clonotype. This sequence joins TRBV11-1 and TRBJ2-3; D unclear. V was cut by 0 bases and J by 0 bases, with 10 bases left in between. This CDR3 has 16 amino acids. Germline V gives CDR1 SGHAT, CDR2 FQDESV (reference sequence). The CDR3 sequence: CASSLAVDSSTDTQYF. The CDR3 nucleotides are TGTGCCAGCAGCTTAGCGGTCGATTCTAGCACAGATACGCAGTATTTT.

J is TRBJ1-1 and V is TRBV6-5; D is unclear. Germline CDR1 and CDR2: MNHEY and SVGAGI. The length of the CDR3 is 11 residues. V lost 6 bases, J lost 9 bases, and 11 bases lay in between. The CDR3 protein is CASSLGQKAFF. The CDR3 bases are TGTGCCAGCAGCCTCGGCCAGAAAGCTTTCTTT.

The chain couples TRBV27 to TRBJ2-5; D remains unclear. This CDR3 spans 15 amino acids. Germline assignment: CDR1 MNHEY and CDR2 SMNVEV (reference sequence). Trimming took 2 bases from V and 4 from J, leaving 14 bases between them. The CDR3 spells CASSLTSSVGETQYF. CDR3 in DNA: TGTGCCAGCAGTTTAACATCAAGCGTGGGAGAGACCCAGTACTTC.

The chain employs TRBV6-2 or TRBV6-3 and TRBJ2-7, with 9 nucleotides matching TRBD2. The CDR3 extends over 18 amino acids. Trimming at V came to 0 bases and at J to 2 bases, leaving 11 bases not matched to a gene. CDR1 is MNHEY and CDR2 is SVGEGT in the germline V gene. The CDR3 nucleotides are TGTGCCAGCAGTTACTCTTTGGCTAGCGGGGAGATTACCTACGAGCAGTACTTC. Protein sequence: CASSYSLASGEITYEQYF.

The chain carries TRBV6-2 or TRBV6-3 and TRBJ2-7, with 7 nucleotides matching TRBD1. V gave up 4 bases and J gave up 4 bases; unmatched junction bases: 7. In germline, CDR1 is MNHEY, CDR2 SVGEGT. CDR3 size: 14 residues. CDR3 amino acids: CASSWTGGEYEQYF. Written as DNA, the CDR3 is TGTGCCAGCAGTTGGACAGGTGGAGAGTACGAGCAGTACTTC.

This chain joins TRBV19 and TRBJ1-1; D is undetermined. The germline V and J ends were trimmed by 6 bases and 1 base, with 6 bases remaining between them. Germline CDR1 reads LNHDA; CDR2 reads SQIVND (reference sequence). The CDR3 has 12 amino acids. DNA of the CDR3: TGTGCCAGTAGATATCAGAACACTGAAGCTTTCTTT. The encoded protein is CASRYQNTEAFF.

The CDR3 nucleotides are TGTGCCAGCAGCCAAGAAAGGCTAGGGTCCACCGGGGAGCTGTTTTTT. This translates into CASSQERLGSTGELFF. The J gene is TRBJ2-2, the V gene TRBV4-2, with D unclear. CDR3 size: 16 residues. Germline CDR1 reads LGHNA; CDR2 reads YNFKEQ. Deletions cut 0 bases from V and 4 bases from J, with 12 bases between.

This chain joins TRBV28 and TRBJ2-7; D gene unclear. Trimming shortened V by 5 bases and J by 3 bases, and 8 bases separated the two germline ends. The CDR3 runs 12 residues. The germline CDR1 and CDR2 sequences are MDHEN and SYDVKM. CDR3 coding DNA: TGTGCCAGCAGTCTTACGTTCTACGAGCAGTACTTC. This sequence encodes CASSLTFYEQYF.

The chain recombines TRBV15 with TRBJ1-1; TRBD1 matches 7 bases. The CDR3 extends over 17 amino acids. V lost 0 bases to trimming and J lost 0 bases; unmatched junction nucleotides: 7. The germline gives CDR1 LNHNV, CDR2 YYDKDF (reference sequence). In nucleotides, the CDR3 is TGTGCCACCAGCAGAGATCCTAAGGGGGCGATGAACACTGAAGCTTTCTTT. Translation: CATSRDPKGAMNTEAFF.

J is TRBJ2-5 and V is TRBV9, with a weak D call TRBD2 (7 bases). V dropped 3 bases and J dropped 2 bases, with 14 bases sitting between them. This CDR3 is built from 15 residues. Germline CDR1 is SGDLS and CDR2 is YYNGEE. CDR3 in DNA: TGTGCCAGCAGCGCCCTAGCGGACAGACAAGAGACCCAGTACTTC. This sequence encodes CASSALADRQETQYF.

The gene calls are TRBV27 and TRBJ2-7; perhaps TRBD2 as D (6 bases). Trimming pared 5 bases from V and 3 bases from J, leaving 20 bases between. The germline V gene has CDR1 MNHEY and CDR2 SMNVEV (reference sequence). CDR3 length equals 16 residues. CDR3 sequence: CASSPRLGTGNYEQYF. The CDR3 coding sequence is TGTGCCAGCAGTCCCCGACTAGGGACTGGGAACTACGAGCAGTACTTC.

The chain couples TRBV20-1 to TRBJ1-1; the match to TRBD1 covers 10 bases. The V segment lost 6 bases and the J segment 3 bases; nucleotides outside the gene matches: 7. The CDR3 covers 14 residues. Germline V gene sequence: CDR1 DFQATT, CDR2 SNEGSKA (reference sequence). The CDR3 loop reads CSAKHGQGDTEAFF. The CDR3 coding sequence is TGCAGTGCGAAGCATGGACAGGGGGACACTGAAGCTTTCTTT.

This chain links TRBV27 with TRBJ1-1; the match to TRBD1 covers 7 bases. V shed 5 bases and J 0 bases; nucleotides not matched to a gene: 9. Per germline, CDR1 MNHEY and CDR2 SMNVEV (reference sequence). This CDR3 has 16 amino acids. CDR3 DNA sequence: TGTGCCAGCAGTCCGTCAGGGGGGGAACTGAACACTGAAGCTTTCTTT. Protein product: CASSPSGGELNTEAFF.